A single sample is the source of the 23 T cell receptor beta chains below, sequenced in a study of blood T cells in healthy people across ages. With a J-beta primer mix and a sample-barcoded 5' primer, a second PCR ran about 7 to 12 cycles. TCRdb re-called the 5' RACE reads with MiXCR, one entry per CDR3 protein. This table has almost 550,000 distinct CDR3 sequences, approximately 25% appearing once. These same records also appear under a second study, on T cells of mothers and their children.

Material: blood. These receptors were collected from a boy aged 5 to 17 in good health.

V is TRBV20-1 and J is TRBJ2-5, with TRBD2 identical over 13 bases. The trim removed 0 bases at V and 5 bases at J, leaving 9 bases unmatched. Germline assignment: CDR1 DFQATT and CDR2 SNEGSKA (reference sequence). The CDR3 length is 17 residues. This chain's CDR3 is CSARDPRTSGGSETQYF. The CDR3 nucleotides are TGCAGTGCTAGAGATCCCCGGACTAGCGGGGGCTCGGAGACCCAGTACTTC.

The table lists this clonotype with a few counts. As DNA, the CDR3 is TGTGCCAGCGGAAACAGGGGTGGCTACACCTTC. This codes for CASGNRGGYTF. The J gene is TRBJ1-2, the V gene TRBV12-3 or TRBV12-4, with 7 bases matching TRBD1. This CDR3 has 11 amino acids. Germline trimming cut 8 bases from V and 7 bases from J; bases unmatched to any gene: 4.

The chain joins TRBV5-1 to TRBJ2-5, with 7 bases fitting TRBD2. The CDR3 is 15 residues long. Per the germline V gene, CDR1 is SGHRS and CDR2 is YFSETQ. Trimming at V came to 2 bases and at J to 2 bases, leaving 6 bases not matched to a gene. The CDR3 loop reads CASSFESSGQETQYF. In DNA form, the CDR3 reads TGCGCCAGCAGCTTTGAGTCTAGCGGACAAGAGACCCAGTACTTC.

V is TRBV7-2 and J is TRBJ2-3; D may correspond to TRBD1 or TRBD2 (6 bases each). Germline CDR1 is SGHTA and CDR2 is FQGNSA. Trimming removed 3 bases from V and 5 bases from J, with 24 bases in between. This CDR3 spans 18 amino acids. The CDR3 DNA is TGTGCCAGCAGCTTCCCCACTTCCCGCCCGGGGGCTATAGATACGCAGTATTTT. Translated: CASSFPTSRPGAIDTQYF. Complete variable domain (other parts from reference TRBV7-2 and TRBJ2-3): GAGVSQSPSNKVTEKGKDVELRCDPISGHTALYWYRQSLGQGLEFLIYFQGNSAPDKSGLPSDRFSAERTGGSVSTLTIQRTQQEDSAVYLCASSFPTSRPGAIDTQYFGPGTRLTVL.

In its sample, this clonotype was seen a few times. This chain connects TRBV29-1 to TRBJ1-2; 7 bases align to TRBD1. There are 12 residues in the CDR3. Germline V CDR1 and CDR2: SQVTM, ANQGSEA. Trimming cost V 4 bases and J 2 bases; bases outside gene matches: 1. The chain's CDR3 is CSVGDRNYGYTF. The CDR3, as DNA: TGCAGCGTTGGGGACAGAAACTATGGCTACACCTTC.

V and J are TRBV2 and TRBJ1-3; possible D gene TRBD1, 5 bases. V dropped 5 bases and J dropped 0 bases, with 14 bases sitting between them. The CDR3 consists of 16 residues. CDR1 is SNHLY and CDR2 is FYNNEI in the germline V gene. CDR3: CASSPLGLSSGNTIYF. In DNA form, the CDR3 reads TGTGCCAGCAGTCCTCTGGGACTGAGCTCTGGAAACACCATATATTTT. Full variable domain (outside the CDR3, taken from reference TRBV2 and TRBJ1-3): EPEVTQTPSHQVTQMGQEVILRCVPISNHLYFYWYRQILGQKVEFLVSFYNNEISEKSEIFDDQFSVERPDGSNFTLKIRSTKLEDSAMYFCASSPLGLSSGNTIYFGEGSWLTVV.

A few counts support this clonotype. The chain uses TRBV4-3 and TRBJ2-3, with 8 bases identical to TRBD2. Germline CDR1 reads LGHNA; CDR2 reads YSLEER. V shed 1 base, J shed 6 bases, and the junction held 3 bases outside the gene matches. The CDR3 consists of 14 residues. In nucleotides, the CDR3 is TGCGCCAGCAGCCAAGGCGGGAGGACCGATACGCAGTATTTT. Protein product: CASSQGGRTDTQYF.

The chain combines TRBV29-1 with TRBJ1-1; no reliable D call. Looked up from germline, CDR1 is SQVTM and CDR2 is ANQGSEA. The CDR3 spans 12 residues. V was trimmed by 7 bases and J by 0 bases, leaving 9 bases between them. The CDR3 loop reads CSGTDLNTEAFF. For the CDR3, the DNA is TGCAGCGGGACGGATCTGAACACTGAAGCTTTCTTT. Looking up the rest from reference TRBV29-1 and TRBJ1-1 gives the full variable domain: SAVISQKPSRDICQRGTSLTIQCQVDSQVTMMFWYRQQPGQSLTLIATANQGSEATYESGFVIDKFPISRPNLTFSTLTVSNMSPEDSSIYLCSGTDLNTEAFFGQGTRLTVV.

This clonotype was observed a few times. J is TRBJ2-2 and V is TRBV29-1; the match to TRBD2 covers 14 bases. In germline, CDR1 is SQVTM, CDR2 ANQGSEA. The CDR3 consists of 17 residues. V lost 4 bases, J lost 1 base, and 5 bases stayed unmatched. The CDR3 is CSVGRLAGGQNTGELFF. In DNA form, the CDR3 reads TGCAGCGTTGGGCGACTAGCGGGGGGGCAGAACACCGGGGAGCTGTTTTTT.

V gene TRBV4-1 combines with J gene TRBJ2-5; 10 bases map to TRBD1. Gene TRBJ2-7 matches the end of the DNA better, so the J call may be wrong. Germline V lookup: CDR1 MGHRA, CDR2 YSYEKL. The CDR3 runs 15 residues. CDR3 coding DNA: TGCGCCAGCAGCCACGGGGACAGGGGATACTACGAGCAGTACTTC. This encodes CASSHGDRGYYEQYF.

V usage is TRBV24-1 and J usage is TRBJ2-5, with a tentative D call TRBD1 (6 bases). The J call may be faulty, since TRBJ2-7 better matches the DNA end. The CDR3 totals 22 residues. Germline CDR1 KGHDR, CDR2 SFDVKD. CDR3 coding DNA: TGTGCCACCAGTGATTTGCTTACCCCTGTGAGGGGGTGGGAGTCCATATTCTACGAGCAGTACTTC. Translated: CATSDLLTPVRGWESIFYEQYF.

CDR3 in amino acids: CASSQEWVVDEQFF. The CDR3 DNA reads as TGTGCCAGCAGCCAAGAATGGGTGGTCGATGAGCAGTTCTTC. The chain joins TRBV4-2 to TRBJ2-1; no reliable D call. This CDR3 is 14 amino acids long. The V end was cut by 0 bases, the J end by 8 bases, with 11 bases between. CDR1 and CDR2 (germline): LGHNA, YNFKEQ.

This clonotype was counted between two and nine times. The genes are TRBV7-9 and TRBJ2-5, with 9 bases lining up with TRBD2. CDR3 size: 15 residues. From germline, CDR1 is SEHNR and CDR2 FQNEAQ (reference sequence). With V trimmed by 0 bases and J by 4 bases, 3 bases remained unmatched. The CDR3 reads CASSLARSGGETQYF. CDR3 bases: TGTGCCAGCAGCTTAGCCCGTAGCGGGGGAGAGACCCAGTACTTC.

V is TRBV11-3 and J is TRBJ2-1; D remains unclear. Germline V gene sequence: CDR1 SGHNT, CDR2 YENEEA. The V end was cut by 5 bases, the J end by 2 bases, with 10 bases between. CDR3 length: 14 amino acids. The CDR3 loop reads CASSQGRTYNEQFF. CDR3 DNA: TGTGCCAGCAGCCAAGGACGGACCTACAATGAGCAGTTCTTC.

This clonotype was seen a handful of times. This chain uses TRBV12-3 or TRBV12-4 with TRBJ1-2, with a possible D match to TRBD1 (6 bases). This CDR3 has 13 amino acids. Trimming shortened V by 6 bases and J by 4 bases, and 12 bases separated the two germline ends. In DNA form, the CDR3 reads TGTGCCAGCAGCAGGGGTGGGACCTATGGCTACACCTTC. This codes for CASSRGGTYGYTF.

This clonotype occurred a few times. CDR3 sequence (DNA): TGTGCCAGCAGTCACGCATGGATACTAGCCAAAAACATTCAGTACTTC. It translates to CASSHAWILAKNIQYF. The V and J genes are TRBV28 and TRBJ2-4; D is unclear. This CDR3 spans 16 amino acids. Trimming removed 5 bases at V and 0 bases at J, with 14 bases between. CDR1 is MDHEN, CDR2 SYDVKM, per germline.

The chain uses TRBV12-3 or TRBV12-4 and TRBJ2-1; D unclear. Trimming shortened V by 8 bases and J by 0 bases, and 8 bases separated the two germline ends. The CDR3 consists of 13 residues. DNA of the CDR3: TGTGCCAGCCAACAGAGCTCCTACAATGAGCAGTTCTTC. Translated: CASQQSSYNEQFF.

The chain links TRBV29-1 to TRBJ2-7, with 8 nucleotides matching TRBD1. This CDR3 has 14 residues. CDR1 and CDR2 from the germline V gene are SQVTM and ANQGSEA. V lost 6 bases to trimming and J lost 1 base; unmatched junction nucleotides: 8. CDR3 in amino acids: CSVSGGTGSYEQYF. The CDR3 DNA is TGCAGCGTCTCAGGGGGCACAGGGTCCTACGAGCAGTACTTC.

The chain joins TRBV20-1 to TRBJ1-2; 7 nucleotides match TRBD1. The CDR3 length is 13 residues. Germline-derived CDR1 and CDR2 are DFQATT and SNEGSKA (reference sequence). With 3 bases clipped from V and 3 bases from J, the junction kept 4 bases outside the gene matches. The CDR3 is CSASDRVDYGYTF. The CDR3 DNA reads as TGCAGTGCTAGCGACAGGGTTGACTATGGCTACACCTTC.

This clonotype came up a few times. The CDR3: CASSLPDQAQYF. CDR3 bases: TGTGCCAGCAGTTTGCCGGATCAGGCGCAGTACTTC. The chain uses TRBV28 and TRBJ2-7; no reliable D call. CDR1 and CDR2 from the germline V gene are MDHEN and SYDVKM. This CDR3 has 12 residues. V was trimmed by 3 bases and J by 9 bases, leaving 12 bases between them.

This clonotype was recorded a few times. The chain employs TRBV3-1 and TRBJ2-3; possibly TRBD1 for D (6 bases). CDR1 is LGHDT and CDR2 is YNNKEL in the germline V gene (reference sequence). CDR3 length: 13 residues. Between the trimmed V and J ends, which lost 9 bases and 10 bases, there was a span of 20 bases. Here the CDR3 DNA reads TGTGCCAGTGCCGGAGTAGGGGGAGAGGCGCAGTATTTT. It is translated as CASAGVGGEAQYF.

The chain couples TRBV28 to TRBJ2-1; D unresolved. CDR1 and CDR2 (germline): MDHEN, SYDVKM. The CDR3 is made up of 13 amino acids. Trimming removed 10 bases at V and 8 bases at J, with 18 bases between. As DNA, the CDR3 is TGTGCCACCGGTGGGGATATCTTCCATGAGCAGTTCTTC. This sequence encodes CATGGDIFHEQFF. Full variable domain (outside the CDR3, taken from reference TRBV28 and TRBJ2-1): DVKVTQSSRYLVKRTGEKVFLECVQDMDHENMFWYRQDPGLGLRLIYFSYDVKMKEKGDIPEGYSVSREKKERFSLILESASTNQTSMYLCATGGDIFHEQFFGPGTRLTVL.

This chain uses TRBV6-2 or TRBV6-3 with TRBJ2-2; the match to TRBD2 covers 11 bases. The V and J ends lost 5 bases and 3 bases, in that order; junction bases with no gene match: 11. The CDR3 length is 18 residues. Germline V gene lookup returns CDR1 MNHEY and CDR2 SVGEGT. The CDR3 coding sequence is TGTGCCAGCAGTCACCCGGCTAGCGGGAGGTGGTACACCGGGGAGCTGTTTTTT. Amino acid sequence: CASSHPASGRWYTGELFF.